This T cell receptor (beta chain) was sequenced during a study of CD8 T cells in ankylosing spondylitis. By quantitative 5'-RACE with molecular barcodes, the TCR beta libraries were made. TCRdb re-analysed the 5' RACE reads in MiXCR, keeping a single row per CDR3 protein. The sample consists of a few hundred thousand distinct CDR3 sequences, over 9.5% of them appearing once. Germline V gene lookup returns CDR1 DFQATT and CDR2 SNEGSKA (reference sequence). CDR3 length: 15 residues. V was shortened by 0 bases and J by 8 bases, with 16 bases between the two germline ends. This TCR was sampled from a male donor with ankylosing spondylitis or in good health (not recorded which). Sequenced: blood, either unsorted or a sorted T cell fraction (not recorded which). The chain combines TRBV20-1 with TRBJ1-4; D gene uncertain. The chain's CDR3 is CSARDGRGAGEKLFF. For the CDR3, the DNA is TGCAGTGCTAGAGATGGACGGGGTGCGGGAGAAAAACTGTTTTTT.